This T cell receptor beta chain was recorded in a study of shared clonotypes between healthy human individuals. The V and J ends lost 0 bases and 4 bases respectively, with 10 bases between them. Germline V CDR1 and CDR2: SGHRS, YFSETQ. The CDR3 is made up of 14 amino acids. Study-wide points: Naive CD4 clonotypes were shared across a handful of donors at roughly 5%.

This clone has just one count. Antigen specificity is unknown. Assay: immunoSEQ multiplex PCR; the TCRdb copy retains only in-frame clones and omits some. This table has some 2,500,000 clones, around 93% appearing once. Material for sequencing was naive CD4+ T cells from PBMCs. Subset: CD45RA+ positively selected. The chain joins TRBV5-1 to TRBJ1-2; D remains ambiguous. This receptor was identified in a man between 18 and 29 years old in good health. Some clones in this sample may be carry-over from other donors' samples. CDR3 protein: CASSLEGDFYGYTF. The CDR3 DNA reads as TGCGCCAGCAGCTTGGAAGGCGATTTCTATGGCTACACCTTC.